These 9 T cell receptor beta chains were sequenced from one sample in a study of OX40 agonist ivuxolimab in advanced cancers. Assay: immunoSEQ multiplex PCR; the TCRdb copy retains only in-frame clones and omits some. This sample has around 60,000 clones; about nine tenths occur once, and the top ten carry about a sixth. Source: CD4+ or CD8+ T cells sorted from blood, taken in a trial of the OX40 agonist ivuxolimab. These receptors came from an adult with an advanced solid tumor such as melanoma, head and neck, liver or kidney cancer.

J is TRBJ2-2 and V is TRBV28; the match to TRBD1 covers 7 bases. Germline CDR1 MDHEN, CDR2 SYDVKM. This CDR3 spans 15 amino acids. V lost 7 bases, J lost 5 bases, and 10 bases stayed unmatched. The CDR3 spells CASTYDRVGTGELFF. CDR3 bases: TGTGCCAGCACCTACGACAGGGTCGGAACCGGGGAGCTGTTTTTT.

This clone is judged medium-sized (0.01 to 0.1%). The chain has TRBV14 and TRBJ2-1, with TRBD2 identical over 7 bases. This CDR3 contains 15 residues. V trimming: 4 bases; J trimming: 4 bases; junction bases outside the gene matches: 7. The germline CDR1 and CDR2 sequences are SGHDN and FVKESK. CDR3 DNA sequence: TGTGCCAGCAGCCTACTAGCGCGGGATTACAATGAGCAGTTCTTC. This encodes CASSLLARDYNEQFF.

CDR3 sequence (DNA): TGTGCCAGCAGTTATCAGGGGGCTACTGAAGCTTTCTTT. It is translated as CASSYQGATEAFF. The V call is TRBV2, the J call TRBJ1-1, with TRBD1 matching over 8 bases. Germline loops: CDR1 SNHLY, CDR2 FYNNEI. The CDR3 covers 13 residues. With 5 bases clipped from V and 5 bases from J, the junction kept 4 bases outside the gene matches.

The chain recombines TRBV14 with TRBJ2-7, with D perhaps matching TRBD2 (6 bases). Trimming took 3 bases from V and 0 from J, leaving 18 bases between them. Germline V gene lookup returns CDR1 SGHDN and CDR2 FVKESK. The CDR3 is 17 amino acids. The CDR3 is CASSQAEWDSASYEQYF. CDR3 in DNA: TGTGCCAGCAGCCAGGCGGAGTGGGACTCCGCCTCCTACGAGCAGTACTTC.

This chain connects TRBV10-2 to TRBJ2-5; D remains ambiguous. Per the germline V gene, CDR1 is WSHSY and CDR2 is SAAADI. The CDR3 contains 14 residues. The V gene lost 6 bases and the J gene lost 5 bases, with 16 bases spanning the gap. DNA of the CDR3: TGCGCCAGCAGCTCAAGGGCCCCTAGTGAGACCCAGTACTTC. Translated: CASSSRAPSETQYF.

The chain recombines TRBV10-2 with TRBJ2-7; TRBD2 matches at 8 bases. Germline values: CDR1 WSHSY, CDR2 SAAADI. V trimming: 2 bases; J trimming: 4 bases; junction bases outside the gene matches: 10. The CDR3 is 16 residues long. CDR3 nucleotide sequence: TGCGCCAGCAGTGAGCGGGGAGCGGGAGTCTGGTACGAGCAGTACTTC. Translating gives CASSERGAGVWYEQYF.

This clone counts as medium-sized. V gene TRBV28 combines with J gene TRBJ2-7; no firm D call. Between the trimmed V and J ends, which lost 6 bases and 2 bases, there was a span of 14 bases. Germline-derived CDR1 and CDR2 are MDHEN and SYDVKM. This CDR3 spans 14 amino acids. The CDR3: CASSPRTGAYEQYF. The CDR3 DNA follows: TGTGCCAGCAGCCCCCGTACGGGCGCCTACGAGCAGTACTTC.

The rearrangement joins TRBV6-1 to TRBJ2-3; 12 bases map to TRBD2. CDR3 length: 14 amino acids. The junction had 1 base not matched to a gene; V was cut back by 5 bases and J by 4 bases. CDR1 is MNHNS and CDR2 is SASEGT in the germline V gene. CDR3 protein: CASSLAGGPDTQYF. In nucleotides, the CDR3 is TGTGCCAGCAGTCTAGCGGGAGGGCCAGATACGCAGTATTTT.

The V call is TRBV5-4, the J call TRBJ2-1; the match to TRBD1 covers 7 bases. This CDR3 spans 14 amino acids. Germline trimming cut 2 bases from V and 6 bases from J; bases unmatched to any gene: 5. The V gene's germline CDR1 is SGHNT and CDR2 YYREEE (reference sequence). Written as DNA, the CDR3 is TGTGCCAGCAGCTTTGCTGGGACAGCCAATGAGCAGTTCTTC. The encoded protein is CASSFAGTANEQFF.